This T cell receptor (beta chain) was sequenced for a study of regulatory T cells in long-lasting Graves disease. Arm-PCR with iRepertoire HTBI primers amplified the CDR3 regions for these TCR beta libraries. Via MiXCR, TCRdb re-called the multiplex PCR reads, giving one row per CDR3 protein. The table lists over 300,000 distinct CDR3 sequences, roughly a fifth of them singletons. Stated time point: persistent/refractory GD, antithyroid drugs over 5 years with positive TRAb. With RNA extracted from PBMCs as input, the TCR library was made. This clonotype was detected a few times. V was trimmed by 5 bases and J by 0 bases, leaving 10 bases between them. The CDR3 contains 13 residues. The V gene's germline CDR1 is SQVTM and CDR2 ANQGSEA.

This TCR came from a female donor with Graves disease. The rearrangement links TRBV29-1 to TRBJ2-5; perhaps TRBD1 as D (6 bases). This specimen was peripheral blood mononuclear cells (PBMCs), taken when the disease was refractory, from a patient treated with antithyroid drugs. This chain's CDR3 is CSVLRDNQETQYF. CDR3 in DNA: TGCAGCGTTCTCCGGGACAACCAAGAGACCCAGTACTTC.